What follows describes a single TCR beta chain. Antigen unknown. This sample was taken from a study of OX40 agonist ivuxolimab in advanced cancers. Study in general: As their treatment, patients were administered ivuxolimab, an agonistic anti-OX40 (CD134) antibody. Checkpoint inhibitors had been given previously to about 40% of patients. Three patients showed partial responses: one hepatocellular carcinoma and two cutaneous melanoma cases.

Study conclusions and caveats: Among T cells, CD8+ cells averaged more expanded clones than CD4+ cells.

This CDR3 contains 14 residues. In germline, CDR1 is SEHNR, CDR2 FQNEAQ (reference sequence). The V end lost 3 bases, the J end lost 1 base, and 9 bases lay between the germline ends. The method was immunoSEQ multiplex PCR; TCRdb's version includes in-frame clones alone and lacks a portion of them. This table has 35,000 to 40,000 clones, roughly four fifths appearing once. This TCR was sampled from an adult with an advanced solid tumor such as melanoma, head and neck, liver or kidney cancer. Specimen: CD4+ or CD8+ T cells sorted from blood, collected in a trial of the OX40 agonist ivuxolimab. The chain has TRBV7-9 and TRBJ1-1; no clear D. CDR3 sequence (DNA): TGTGCCAGCAGCTTTGGAGGTGGGAACACTGAAGCTTTCTTT. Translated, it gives CASSFGGGNTEAFF.